Described below is a single T cell receptor (beta chain) sequence and its context. The repertoire was sequenced with immunoSEQ multiplex PCR; TCRdb's copy has only in-frame clones and lacks some. The repertoire holds fewer than 180,000 clones, with around 85% as singletons. The record originates from a study of blood T cell repertoires in COVID-19. Study overall: Sources were T cells, B-cell-depleted T cells, or PBMCs; the material itself was cDNA or gDNA.

V lost 3 bases and J lost 7; bases outside the gene matches: 5. This CDR3 has 13 residues. The germline V gene encodes CDR1 SGHDT and CDR2 YYEEEE. The sequencing input was peripheral blood. The chain uses TRBV5-6 and TRBJ2-7; 9 bases agree with TRBD1. The receptor comes from a man between 70 and 80 years old with acute or convalescent COVID-19. The CDR3 DNA follows: TGTGCCAGCAGCTACGGACAGGGGTGGGAGCAGTACTTC. Its translation is CASSYGQGWEQYF.